Shown below are 32 T cell receptor beta chains from a single sample sequenced in a study of T cells in localized non-small cell lung cancer. Assay: immunoSEQ multiplex PCR; the TCRdb copy retains only in-frame clones and omits some. The table includes around 91,000 clones, roughly 86% detected once. Here the sequenced sample was peripheral blood, taken before any cancer treatment. These receptors originate from a man aged 40-75 years with stage I squamous cell lung carcinoma.

This chain links TRBV7-2 with TRBJ1-2; perhaps TRBD1 as D (5 bases). V was trimmed by 0 bases and J by 7 bases, leaving 15 bases between them. In germline, CDR1 is SGHTA, CDR2 FQGNSA. This CDR3 region has 15 residues. The CDR3 region is CASSLAVGGGIGYTF. The CDR3 DNA follows: TGTGCCAGCAGCTTAGCAGTCGGGGGAGGGATTGGCTACACCTTC.

This chain uses TRBV6-1 with TRBJ2-6; D unclear. Germline V gene lookup returns CDR1 MNHNS and CDR2 SASEGT. V was pared by 4 bases and J by 0 bases, with 7 bases between. This CDR3 is 15 amino acids long. In nucleotides, the CDR3 is TGTGCCAGCAGTGCGCAGCTCTCTGGGGCCAACGTCCTGACTTTC. This sequence encodes CASSAQLSGANVLTF.

J is TRBJ1-2 and V is TRBV5-1, with 7 bases aligning to TRBD1. CDR1 is SGHRS, CDR2 YFSETQ, per germline. This CDR3 region has 15 residues. Trimming removed 4 bases from V and 6 bases from J; junction bases left unmatched: 12. The CDR3 region is CASSQNRGRRDGYTF. The CDR3 nucleotides read TGCGCCAGCAGCCAGAACAGGGGACGACGAGATGGCTACACCTTC.

This clone has a handful of counts. The chain has TRBV19 and TRBJ1-4; D gene unclear. Trimming removed 5 bases from V and 7 bases from J, with 11 bases in between. The CDR3 has 13 residues. Germline V CDR1 and CDR2: LNHDA, SQIVND (reference sequence). The CDR3 nucleotides read TGTGCCAGTAGTCCCCCGCCGTTTGAAAAACTGTTTTTT. Amino acid sequence: CASSPPPFEKLFF. Filled out from reference TRBV19 and TRBJ1-4, the complete variable domain reads DGGITQSPKYLFRKEGQNVTLSCEQNLNHDAMYWYRQDPGQGLRLIYYSQIVNDFQKGDIAEGYSVSREKKESFPLTVTSAQKNPTAFYLCASSPPPFEKLFFGSGTQLSVL.

This clone was detected once. The rearrangement uses TRBV18 and TRBJ1-6; the match to TRBD1 covers 7 bases. The CDR3 is 14 residues long. The V and J ends lost 3 bases and 6 bases, in that order; junction bases with no gene match: 2. In germline, CDR1 is KGHSH, CDR2 LQKENI. The CDR3 bases are TGTGCCAGCTCACCTGACAGGGTTAATTCACCCCTCCACTTT. Encoded protein: CASSPDRVNSPLHF.

The rearrangement uses TRBV6-5 and TRBJ1-4, with D hard to call. Trimming left V 0 bases short and J 5 bases short, with 10 bases between. In germline, CDR1 is MNHEY, CDR2 SVGAGI. This CDR3 is built from 15 residues. The CDR3 DNA is TGTGCCAGCAGTTACTCGAGGATACAGAATGAAAAACTGTTTTTT. It encodes CASSYSRIQNEKLFF.

CDR3 sequence (DNA): TGTGCCAGCAGTCTACGGGGACAGGGGGTCTCACCCCTCCACTTT. It codes for CASSLRGQGVSPLHF. The chain carries TRBV6-5 and TRBJ1-6, with 11 bases lining up with TRBD1. The CDR3 runs to 15 residues. CDR1 is MNHEY and CDR2 is SVGAGI in the germline V gene. V lost 5 bases to trimming and J lost 10 bases; unmatched junction nucleotides: 7.

The V and J genes are TRBV5-5 and TRBJ2-6; D gene ambiguous. The ends were cut back, 0 bases at V and 0 bases at J, with 7 bases in the middle. CDR3 length equals 16 residues. Germline loops: CDR1 SGHKS, CDR2 YYEKEE (reference sequence). The CDR3 loop reads CASSLALNSGANVLTF. The CDR3 DNA is TGTGCCAGCAGCTTGGCCCTAAACTCTGGGGCCAACGTCCTGACTTTC.

This clone was picked up one time. The chain is built from TRBV14 and TRBJ2-3; D ambiguous. The CDR3 has 16 residues. Germline-derived CDR1 and CDR2 are SGHDN and FVKESK. Trimming removed 3 bases from V and 0 bases from J, with 13 bases in between. In DNA, the CDR3 is TGTGCCAGCAGCCAGAGGTTGGGCATGAGCACAGATACGCAGTATTTT. Its protein product is CASSQRLGMSTDTQYF.

The table lists this clone with a count of one. The gene calls are TRBV7-9 and TRBJ2-1; D remains unclear. The V end was cut by 0 bases, the J end by 6 bases, with 12 bases between. This CDR3 is 15 amino acids long. Per germline, CDR1 SEHNR and CDR2 FQNEAQ (reference sequence). The CDR3, as DNA: TGTGCCAGCAGCTTAGCGGGCGGTTTAGTCAATGAGCAGTTCTTC. Protein product: CASSLAGGLVNEQFF.

The chain uses TRBV27 and TRBJ2-1, with TRBD2 matching over 11 bases. The CDR3 runs 13 residues. J gave up 6 bases and V 10 bases, and 5 bases lay outside the gene matches. CDR1 and CDR2 (germline): MNHEY, SMNVEV (reference sequence). CDR3 residues: CATLAGGLNEQFF. Here the CDR3 DNA reads TGTGCCACCCTAGCGGGGGGACTCAATGAGCAGTTCTTC.

V gene TRBV19 combines with J gene TRBJ1-4; D is undetermined. CDR3 length: 13 residues. The germline CDR1 and CDR2 sequences are LNHDA and SQIVND (reference sequence). V was cut by 9 bases and J by 4 bases, with 12 bases left in between. The CDR3 here is CASQLRNNEKLFF. The CDR3 DNA reads TGTGCCAGCCAACTACGGAATAATGAAAAACTGTTTTTT.

The CDR3: CASSPQAANTEAFF. In DNA form, the CDR3 reads TGTGCCAGCTCACCCCAGGCCGCGAACACTGAAGCTTTCTTT. The V call is TRBV18, the J call TRBJ1-1; unclear D gene. Per the germline V gene, CDR1 is KGHSH and CDR2 is LQKENI. V lost 3 bases and J lost 1, with 9 bases in between. The CDR3 sequence is 14 residues long.

The V gene is TRBV18, the J gene TRBJ1-3; D is unclear. The length of the CDR3 is 14 residues. V dropped 4 bases and J dropped 0 bases, with 7 bases sitting between them. Germline CDR1 reads KGHSH; CDR2 reads LQKENI. The CDR3 protein is CASSRGNSGNTIYF. Written as DNA, the CDR3 is TGTGCCAGCTCACGAGGGAACTCTGGAAACACCATATATTTT.

The V gene is TRBV7-9, the J gene TRBJ1-4; D remains ambiguous. V was shortened by 0 bases and J by 6 bases, with 11 bases between the two germline ends. Looked up from germline, CDR1 is SEHNR and CDR2 is FQNEAQ (reference sequence). This CDR3 comprises 15 residues. This CDR3 is CASSLASRPDEKLFF. CDR3 nucleotide sequence: TGTGCCAGCAGCTTAGCGTCCCGACCGGATGAAAAACTGTTTTTT.

The chain combines TRBV28 with TRBJ1-5; D unclear. Per germline, CDR1 MDHEN and CDR2 SYDVKM. Trimming took off 6 bases at V and 6 bases at J, with 12 bases between the two ends. The CDR3 consists of 13 residues. The CDR3 DNA reads TGTGCCAGCAGCTCTCAGGCAAGTCAGCCCCAGCATTTT. This translates into CASSSQASQPQHF.

V and J are TRBV12-5 and TRBJ1-4; TRBD1 matches 8 bases. J lost 4 bases, V lost 4 bases, and 14 bases had no gene match. The germline V gene encodes CDR1 LGHNT and CDR2 FRNRAP. This CDR3 contains 18 residues. The CDR3 sequence is CASGSPVDRDTRNEKLFF. DNA of the CDR3: TGTGCTAGTGGTTCGCCGGTGGACAGGGACACCCGTAATGAAAAACTGTTTTTT. Full variable domain (remainder filled in from reference TRBV12-5 and TRBJ1-4): DARVTQTPRHKVTEMGQEVTMRCQPILGHNTVFWYRQTMMQGLELLAYFRNRAPLDDSGMPKDRFSAEMPDATLATLKIQPSEPRDSAVYFCASGSPVDRDTRNEKLFFGSGTQLSVL.

This chain uses TRBV7-2 with TRBJ1-4; a possible D gene is TRBD1 (6 bases). The germline V gene has CDR1 SGHTA and CDR2 FQGNSA. Trimming shortened V by 5 bases and J by 8 bases, and 18 bases separated the two germline ends. The length of the CDR3 is 15 residues. For the CDR3, the DNA is TGTGCCAGCAGCCCATTGGGGGGCGCACGAGAAAAACTGTTTTTT. Encoded protein: CASSPLGGAREKLFF. The full variable domain, in which reference TRBV7-2 and TRBJ1-4 provide the parts outside the CDR3, is GAGVSQSPSNKVTEKGKDVELRCDPISGHTALYWYRQSLGQGLEFLIYFQGNSAPDKSGLPSDRFSAERTGGSVSTLTIQRTQQEDSAVYLCASSPLGGAREKLFFGSGTQLSVL.

This clone appeared a single time. The gene calls are TRBV25-1 and TRBJ1-2; 9 nucleotides align to TRBD1. The CDR3 is 15 amino acids. CDR1 MGHDK and CDR2 SYGVNS come from the germline V gene. The junction had 6 bases not matched to a gene; V was cut back by 1 base and J by 6 bases. In nucleotides, the CDR3 is TGTGCCAGCAGTGAATGGTTGGACAGGGGAGATGGCTACACCTTC. Translation gives CASSEWLDRGDGYTF.

The rearrangement uses TRBV6-1 and TRBJ1-2; D gene ambiguous. There are 13 residues in the CDR3. The germline V gene encodes CDR1 MNHNS and CDR2 SASEGT. The V end lost 0 bases, the J end lost 4 bases, and 6 bases lay between the germline ends. The CDR3 sequence is CASSEAGIYGYTF. CDR3 nucleotide sequence: TGTGCCAGCAGTGAAGCGGGAATCTATGGCTACACCTTC.

This rearrangement joins TRBV2 to TRBJ1-1; D gene uncertain. Per germline, CDR1 SNHLY and CDR2 FYNNEI. Trimming removed 5 bases from V and 4 bases from J, with 11 bases in between. The CDR3 runs to 13 residues. CDR3 region: CASSLSEFTEAFF. The CDR3, as DNA: TGTGCCAGCAGTCTCTCAGAGTTCACTGAAGCTTTCTTT.

This sequence joins TRBV5-8 and TRBJ1-2; 7 nucleotides line up with TRBD1. The CDR3 extends over 15 amino acids. J gave up 1 base and V 1 base, and 4 bases lay outside the gene matches. CDR1 is SGHTS, CDR2 YDEGEE, per germline. The CDR3: CASSLYPGGNYGYTF. The CDR3 region has the DNA TGTGCCAGCAGCTTGTACCCAGGGGGTAACTATGGCTACACCTTC.

This rearrangement joins TRBV11-2 to TRBJ2-7; D is uncertain. Trimming shortened V by 5 bases and J by 5 bases, and 16 bases separated the two germline ends. The CDR3 contains 14 residues. Germline V gene lookup returns CDR1 SGHAT and CDR2 FQNNGV. The CDR3 protein is CASSLSFVGHEQYF. The CDR3 DNA is TGTGCCAGCAGCCTATCCTTTGTAGGCCACGAGCAGTACTTC.

CDR3 residues: CASSPRDIYEQYF. CDR3 bases: TGTGCCAGCAGCCCCCGGGACATCTACGAGCAGTACTTC. V gene TRBV28 combines with J gene TRBJ2-7; a weak D match, TRBD1 (6 bases). Germline CDR1 and CDR2: MDHEN and SYDVKM. V lost 6 bases and J 3 bases, leaving 12 bases between the germline ends. The CDR3 is made up of 13 amino acids.

In its sample, this clone was seen a few times. V gene TRBV7-2 combines with J gene TRBJ1-1; the D is unclear. Germline V gene lookup returns CDR1 SGHTA and CDR2 FQGNSA. V was clipped by 5 bases and J by 0 bases, with 10 bases between them. This CDR3 contains 14 residues. The CDR3 DNA reads as TGTGCCAGCAGCCGTAACGCCCTGAACACTGAAGCTTTCTTT. As protein: CASSRNALNTEAFF.

V is TRBV7-6 and J is TRBJ1-1; D ambiguous. Germline CDR1 reads SGHVS; CDR2 reads FNYEAQ. The CDR3 extends over 14 amino acids. Deletions cut 5 bases from V and 1 base from J, with 11 bases between. CDR3 nucleotide sequence: TGTGCCAGCAGCCCGCCGACGGCGAACACTGAAGCTTTCTTT. It translates to CASSPPTANTEAFF.

The chain has TRBV5-1 and TRBJ1-3; D not certain. The V gene lost 0 bases and the J gene lost 4 bases, with 2 bases spanning the gap. The CDR3 has 12 residues. Looked up from germline, CDR1 is SGHRS and CDR2 is YFSETQ. CDR3 loop: CASSLEGNTIYF. CDR3 nucleotide sequence: TGCGCCAGCAGCTTGGAAGGAAACACCATATATTTT. Full variable domain (remainder filled in from reference TRBV5-1 and TRBJ1-3): KAGVTQTPRYLIKTRGQQVTLSCSPISGHRSVSWYQQTPGQGLQFLFEYFSETQRNKGNFPGRFSGRQFSNSRSEMNVSTLELGDSALYLCASSLEGNTIYFGEGSWLTVV.

The chain joins TRBV19 to TRBJ1-1, with D uncertain. CDR3 length: 13 amino acids. With 8 bases removed from V and 1 base from J, the gap between germline ends came to 11 bases. Germline values: CDR1 LNHDA, CDR2 SQIVND (reference sequence). CDR3 loop: CASAHRGNTEAFF. DNA of the CDR3: TGTGCCAGTGCACACCGGGGGAACACTGAAGCTTTCTTT.

This clone came up a few times. The genes are TRBV4-1 and TRBJ1-2; tentative D call: TRBD1 (5 bases). The CDR3 extends over 18 amino acids. Trimming pared 1 base from V and 8 bases from J, leaving 26 bases between. Germline lookup yields CDR1 MGHRA and CDR2 YSYEKL. The CDR3: CASSQVFARQRLSWGYTF. CDR3 nucleotides: TGCGCCAGCAGCCAAGTGTTTGCGAGACAGCGATTATCTTGGGGCTACACCTTC.

CDR3 protein: CAISLGQGAYGYTF. As DNA, the CDR3 is TGTGCCATCAGCCTGGGACAGGGGGCGTATGGCTACACCTTC. This chain joins TRBV10-3 and TRBJ1-2, with TRBD1 identical over 12 bases. This CDR3 has 14 residues. The germline CDR1 and CDR2 sequences are ENHRY and SYGVKD. V lost 6 bases, J lost 5 bases, and 4 bases stayed unmatched.

This chain joins TRBV27 and TRBJ2-7; D possibly corresponds to TRBD2 (5 bases). V was pared by 0 bases and J by 2 bases, with 26 bases between. CDR3 length: 20 amino acids. Germline CDR1 reads MNHEY; CDR2 reads SMNVEV (reference sequence). This chain's CDR3 is CASSLSSPPLGSSKTYEQYF. In DNA, the CDR3 is TGTGCCAGCAGTTTATCCTCCCCCCCGTTAGGGAGCTCTAAAACCTACGAGCAGTACTTC.

The chain employs TRBV6-5 and TRBJ2-7; perhaps D is TRBD1 or TRBD2 (5 bases each). The V end was cut by 6 bases, the J end by 0 bases, with 12 bases between. Germline values: CDR1 MNHEY, CDR2 SVGAGI. The CDR3 extends over 14 amino acids. The CDR3 loop is CASSPREFSYEQYF. Here the CDR3 DNA reads TGTGCCAGCAGCCCCAGGGAGTTCTCCTACGAGCAGTACTTC.